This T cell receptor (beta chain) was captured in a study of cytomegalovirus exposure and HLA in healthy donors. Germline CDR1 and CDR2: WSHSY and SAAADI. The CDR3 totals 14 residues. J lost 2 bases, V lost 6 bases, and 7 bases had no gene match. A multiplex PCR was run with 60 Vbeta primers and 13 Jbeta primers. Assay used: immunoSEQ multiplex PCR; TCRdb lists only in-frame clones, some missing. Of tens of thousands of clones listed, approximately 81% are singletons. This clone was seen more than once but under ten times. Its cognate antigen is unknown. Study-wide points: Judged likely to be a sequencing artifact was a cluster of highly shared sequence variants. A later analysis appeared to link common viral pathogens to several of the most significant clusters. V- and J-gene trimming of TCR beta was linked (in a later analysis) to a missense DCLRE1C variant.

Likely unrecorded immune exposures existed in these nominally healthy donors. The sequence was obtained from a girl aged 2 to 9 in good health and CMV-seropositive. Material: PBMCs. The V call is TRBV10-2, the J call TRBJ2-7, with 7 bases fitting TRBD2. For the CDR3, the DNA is TGCGCCAGCAGCCCCCCTCTAGCGGCCTACGAGCAGTACTTC. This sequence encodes CASSPPLAAYEQYF.